The 27 T cell receptor beta chains given below trace back to one sample, sequenced in a study of cytomegalovirus exposure and HLA in healthy donors. PCR amplification relied on 60 Vbeta primers (plus 13 Jbeta primers). TCRdb's copy holds only in-frame clones and misses some; the assay was immunoSEQ multiplex PCR. The sample yields a few hundred thousand clones, about 79% seen once. The sequencing input was PBMCs. The receptors shown here come from a man aged 18 to 30 in good health and CMV-seronegative.

This chain uses TRBV29-1 with TRBJ2-7; 8 bases are a match to TRBD1. J was trimmed by 4 bases and V by 5 bases; bases with no gene match: 10. This CDR3 is built from 14 residues. Germline loops: CDR1 SQVTM, CDR2 ANQGSEA. The CDR3: CSVLDRDRLYEQYF. The CDR3, as DNA: TGCAGCGTTTTAGACCGGGACAGGCTTTACGAGCAGTACTTC.

V and J are TRBV11-3 and TRBJ2-1, with TRBD2 identical over 9 bases. V shed 5 bases and J 4 bases; nucleotides not matched to a gene: 9. The CDR3 contains 16 residues. Germline V lookup: CDR1 SGHNT, CDR2 YENEEA. The CDR3 DNA sequence: TGTGCCAGCAGCCCTCCCCTCGCGGGGGGGTACAATGAGCAGTTCTTC. It specifies CASSPPLAGGYNEQFF.

A few counts support this clone. The chain carries TRBV5-6 and TRBJ1-2; D is unclear. The V gene lost 3 bases and the J gene lost 8 bases, with 23 bases spanning the gap. This CDR3 has 16 residues. The germline gives CDR1 SGHDT, CDR2 YYEEEE. CDR3 coding DNA: TGTGCCAGCAGCTCCCTGTGGGAGTGGAGGGAGCGGGGCTACACCTTC. This codes for CASSSLWEWRERGYTF.

In this sample, this clone turned up a few times. The V gene is TRBV7-3, the J gene TRBJ2-3, with 7 bases fitting TRBD1. The CDR3 has 15 residues. The junction had 12 bases not matched to a gene; V was cut back by 4 bases and J by 8 bases. The germline V gene encodes CDR1 SGHTA and CDR2 FQGTGA. CDR3 sequence reads: CASSSSRGQTATQYF. CDR3 DNA sequence: TGTGCCAGCAGCTCCAGTAGGGGGCAAACGGCTACGCAGTATTTT.

The V call is TRBV7-3, the J call TRBJ2-2; 9 bases match TRBD1. Germline V gene sequence: CDR1 SGHTA, CDR2 FQGTGA. The CDR3 spans 15 residues. V dropped 4 bases and J dropped 3; count of bases not matched to a gene: 3. The CDR3 protein is CASSWGQGDTGELFF. The CDR3 nucleotides are TGTGCCAGCAGCTGGGGACAGGGAGACACCGGGGAGCTGTTTTTT.

V and J are TRBV10-3 and TRBJ1-1; D perhaps matches TRBD1 (5 bases). Germline V gives CDR1 ENHRY, CDR2 SYGVKD. V shed 3 bases and J shed 4 bases, with 12 bases lying between them. This CDR3 has 14 residues. The CDR3 DNA reads TGTGCCATCAGTGATCGGACCGGGGGCACTGAAGCTTTCTTT. This encodes CAISDRTGGTEAFF.

In this sample, this clone turned up a few times. CDR3 nucleotide sequence: TGCGCCAGCAGCCAAGATTTCCCGAACTATGGCTACACCTTC. Residues: CASSQDFPNYGYTF. The genes are TRBV4-3 and TRBJ1-2; no reliable D call. CDR1 and CDR2 from the germline V gene are LGHNA and YSLEER. V lost 0 bases to trimming and J lost 2 bases, with 7 bases between them. This CDR3 is built from 14 residues.

This sequence joins TRBV5-1 and TRBJ2-7; TRBD2 aligns across 7 bases. The CDR3 extends over 18 amino acids. Germline V gene data show CDR1 as SGHRS and CDR2 as YFSETQ. The junction had 16 bases not matched to a gene; V was cut back by 3 bases and J by 1 base. The CDR3 protein is CASSSRDYREKGSYEQYF. DNA for the CDR3: TGCGCCAGCAGCTCCCGGGACTATCGGGAAAAGGGGTCCTACGAGCAGTACTTC.

This chain connects TRBV5-1 to TRBJ2-7; a possible D gene is TRBD1 (5 bases). The V and J ends lost 1 base and 3 bases respectively, with 8 bases between them. The CDR3 totals 13 residues. CDR1 is SGHRS and CDR2 is YFSETQ in the germline V gene. Here the CDR3 reads CASSLTDNYEQYF. The CDR3 DNA is TGCGCCAGCAGCTTGACGGACAACTACGAGCAGTACTTC. Variable domain in full (rest from reference TRBV5-1 and TRBJ2-7): KAGVTQTPRYLIKTRGQQVTLSCSPISGHRSVSWYQQTPGQGLQFLFEYFSETQRNKGNFPGRFSGRQFSNSRSEMNVSTLELGDSALYLCASSLTDNYEQYFGPGTRLTVT.

This chain connects TRBV15 to TRBJ1-1; D is uncertain. V dropped 0 bases and J dropped 1 base, with 6 bases sitting between them. This CDR3 spans 14 amino acids. CDR1 is LNHNV and CDR2 is YYDKDF in the germline V gene (reference sequence). CDR3 nucleotide sequence: TGTGCCACCAGCAGAGAACAGCCGAACACTGAAGCTTTCTTT. Its protein is CATSREQPNTEAFF. Full variable domain (rest looked up from reference TRBV15 and TRBJ1-1): DAMVIQNPRYQVTQFGKPVTLSCSQTLNHNVMYWYQQKSSQAPKLLFHYYDKDFNNEADTPDNFQSRRPNTSFCFLDIRSPGLGDTAMYLCATSREQPNTEAFFGQGTRLTVV.

In nucleotides, the CDR3 is TGTGCCAGCAGCCAGGGGACAGGGAATCAGCCCCAGCATTTT. It is translated as CASSQGTGNQPQHF. This chain joins TRBV13 and TRBJ1-5; 9 nucleotides agree with TRBD1. This CDR3 is 14 amino acids long. V shed 5 bases and J 4 bases; nucleotides not matched to a gene: 3. The germline CDR1 and CDR2 sequences are PRHDT and FYEKMQ (reference sequence).

The CDR3 sequence: CASSSHKLGGDTEAFF. The CDR3 DNA reads TGTGCCAGCAGTTCCCATAAACTGGGGGGGGACACTGAAGCTTTCTTT. V and J are TRBV6-6 and TRBJ1-1; a possible D gene is TRBD1 (5 bases). V lost 4 bases to trimming and J lost 3 bases, with 18 bases between them. Germline V lookup: CDR1 MNHNY, CDR2 SVGAGI (reference sequence). The CDR3 is 16 residues long.

This chain joins TRBV6-6 and TRBJ2-4; D gene uncertain. V lost 2 bases and J lost 6, with 11 bases in between. This CDR3 is built from 14 residues. Germline CDR1 and CDR2: MNHNY and SVGAGI (reference sequence). The CDR3 here is CASSYKPSRNIQYF. DNA of the CDR3: TGTGCCAGCAGTTACAAGCCTTCGCGAAACATTCAGTACTTC.

The rearrangement uses TRBV6-5 and TRBJ1-1; 10 positions agree with TRBD1. This CDR3 spans 16 amino acids. J was trimmed by 5 bases and V by 0 bases; bases with no gene match: 6. Germline-derived CDR1 and CDR2 are MNHEY and SVGAGI. The CDR3 DNA sequence: TGTGCCAGCAGTTACTCGCGACAGGGGGCGGTAACTGAAGCTTTCTTT. The encoded protein is CASSYSRQGAVTEAFF.

The V gene is TRBV6-5, the J gene TRBJ1-2; a weak D match, TRBD1 (5 bases). The germline gives CDR1 MNHEY, CDR2 SVGAGI. The CDR3 is 14 residues long. Trimming took off 0 bases at V and 7 bases at J, with 12 bases between the two ends. Written as DNA, the CDR3 is TGTGCCAGCAGTTACTCGAGTCAGGGTTCTGGCTACACCTTC. Its translation: CASSYSSQGSGYTF.

The chain links TRBV7-8 to TRBJ2-1, with D hard to call. CDR3 size: 17 residues. Germline V gene data show CDR1 as SGHVS and CDR2 as FQNEAQ. V was trimmed by 0 bases and J by 0 bases, leaving 12 bases between them. CDR3 DNA sequence: TGTGCCAGCAGCTTAGCCGCAGGCTTGAGCTCCTACAATGAGCAGTTCTTC. The encoded protein is CASSLAAGLSSYNEQFF. The full variable domain, rest sourced from reference TRBV7-8 and TRBJ2-1, is GAGVSQSPRYKVAKRGQDVALRCDPISGHVSLFWYQQALGQGPEFLTYFQNEAQLDKSGLPSDRFFAERPEGSVSTLKIQRTQQEDSAVYLCASSLAAGLSSYNEQFFGPGTRLTVL.

The chain uses TRBV5-6 and TRBJ1-5; 8 positions match TRBD1. Germline CDR1 and CDR2: SGHDT and YYEEEE. The V and J ends lost 3 bases and 3 bases, in that order; junction bases with no gene match: 5. CDR3 size: 15 residues. The DNA for the CDR3 is TGTGCCAGCAGCTCCCGGACAGGGCTCAATCAGCCCCAGCATTTT. It yields the protein CASSSRTGLNQPQHF.

This chain joins TRBV19 and TRBJ1-2; D remains unclear. CDR3 size: 15 residues. V was clipped by 4 bases and J by 4 bases, with 16 bases between them. Per the germline V gene, CDR1 is LNHDA and CDR2 is SQIVND (reference sequence). The CDR3 sequence is CASSTSGSPGYGYTF. The CDR3 coding sequence is TGTGCCAGTAGTACATCTGGGAGCCCTGGCTATGGCTACACCTTC.

V and J are TRBV15 and TRBJ2-7, with 7 bases matching TRBD2. CDR3 length equals 13 residues. The germline V gene has CDR1 LNHNV and CDR2 YYDKDF (reference sequence). V lost 1 base, J lost 6 bases, and 3 bases stayed unmatched. The CDR3 bases are TGTGCCACCAGCAGAGGCGGGAGCGCCGAGCAGTACTTC. Protein product: CATSRGGSAEQYF. The full variable domain, its missing parts supplied by reference TRBV15 and TRBJ2-7, is DAMVIQNPRYQVTQFGKPVTLSCSQTLNHNVMYWYQQKSSQAPKLLFHYYDKDFNNEADTPDNFQSRRPNTSFCFLDIRSPGLGDTAMYLCATSRGGSAEQYFGPGTRLTVT.

V and J are TRBV21-1 and TRBJ1-2. TRBV21-1 is reported as a pseudogene. The CDR3 contains 16 residues. This CDR3 reads CASSKAGGRGGVGYTF. CDR3 DNA: TGTGCCAGCAGCAAAGCAGGGGGAAGAGGGGGGGTGGGCTACACCTTC.

The chain has TRBV19 and TRBJ1-1; D might be TRBD1 (6 bases). V dropped 1 base and J dropped 4 bases, with 19 bases sitting between them. The germline V gene encodes CDR1 LNHDA and CDR2 SQIVND (reference sequence). CDR3 length: 17 amino acids. In DNA, the CDR3 is TGTGCCAGTAGTATAGGGGGAGCGATGGGGGCCGGCACTGAAGCTTTCTTT. It translates to CASSIGGAMGAGTEAFF.

The chain uses TRBV1 and TRBJ1-2; the DNA was not used to check the table's D call, TRBD1. TRBV1 is annotated as a pseudogene. The CDR3 is 19 residues long. CDR3 loop: CTSSQQRSGQGGRYYGYTF. CDR3 bases: TGCACCAGCAGCCAGCAGCGCTCAGGACAGGGTGGTAGATACTATGGCTACACCTTC.

The table lists this clone with a few counts. This chain uses TRBV9 with TRBJ1-3; a weak D match, TRBD1 (5 bases). Trimming pared 1 base from V and 3 bases from J, leaving 11 bases between. This CDR3 is built from 15 residues. Per the germline V gene, CDR1 is SGDLS and CDR2 is YYNGEE. In DNA, the CDR3 is TGTGCCAGCAGCGTACAGGTAACAGGTGGAAACACCATATATTTT. Its translation: CASSVQVTGGNTIYF.

V and J are TRBV6-5 and TRBJ2-3, with 9 bases identical to TRBD2. In germline, CDR1 is MNHEY, CDR2 SVGAGI. J lost 3 bases, V lost 5 bases, and 3 bases had no gene match. The CDR3 runs 14 residues. DNA of the CDR3: TGTGCCAGCAGTCGACTAGCGGAAACAGATACGCAGTATTTT. Its translation: CASSRLAETDTQYF.

This clone was counted between two and nine times. The CDR3 DNA reads as TGTGCCAGCAGTTACAGGAGCGAAGCTTTCTTT. This gives the protein CASSYRSEAFF. The V gene is TRBV6-6, the J gene TRBJ1-1; D not resolved. V was cut by 2 bases and J by 8 bases, with 6 bases left in between. The CDR3 extends over 11 amino acids. The germline CDR1 and CDR2 sequences are MNHNY and SVGAGI (reference sequence).

The chain is built from TRBV9 and TRBJ2-7; D possibly corresponds to TRBD2 (7 bases). Germline V gives CDR1 SGDLS, CDR2 YYNGEE. V lost 0 bases, J lost 2 bases, and 12 bases lay in between. The CDR3 covers 15 residues. The DNA for the CDR3 is TGTGCCAGCAGCGTAGTTCCGGGGGGCACCTACGAGCAGTACTTC. Translated: CASSVVPGGTYEQYF.

This clone was found once. As DNA, the CDR3 is TGTGCCTGGAGTCCACGAGCGGGAGGGAGCACAGATACGCAGTATTTT. This gives the protein CAWSPRAGGSTDTQYF. The V and J genes are TRBV30 and TRBJ2-3, with TRBD2 identical over 10 bases. Germline-derived CDR1 and CDR2 are GTSNPN and SVGIG (reference sequence). V was clipped by 2 bases and J by 0 bases; unmatched bases: 5. CDR3 length: 16 amino acids.